These T cell receptor beta chains were read from a single sample in a study of blood T cell repertoires in COVID-19. Assay used: immunoSEQ multiplex PCR; TCRdb lists only in-frame clones, some missing. The table includes around 300,000 clones, around 81% detected once. Material: peripheral blood. The receptors here all came from a woman aged 45 to 65 with active or convalescent COVID-19. Each CDR3 is given with its conserved first and last residue. The D gene is left open where the match is weak. Clone size appears in some rows only: once, few, many, or a class for an expanded clone.

V,J,D,size,CDR3,DNA
TRBV7-9,TRBJ1-2,-,-,CASSRPGAKGGYTF,TGTGCCAGCAGCCGCCCAGGGGCCAAGGGTGGCTACACCTTC
TRBV19,TRBJ1-1,-,-,CASRSGQGGTEAFF,TGTGCCAGTAGGAGTGGGCAGGGTGGCACTGAAGCTTTCTTT
TRBV7-8,TRBJ2-3,TRBD2,once,CASSPDGRGFTDTQYF,TGTGCCAGCAGCCCCGACGGGAGGGGATTCACAGATACGCAGTATTTT
TRBV28,TRBJ1-1,-,-,CASSWPGVDTEAFF,TGTGCCAGCAGTTGGCCAGGGGTGGACACTGAAGCTTTCTTT
TRBV5-1,TRBJ2-2,-,-,CASTAGQLHTGELFF,TGCGCCAGCACCGCGGGGCAGCTACACACCGGGGAGCTGTTTTTT
TRBV7-3,TRBJ1-1,-,-,CASSFREDSEAFF,TGTGCCAGCAGCTTCAGGGAGGACTCTGAAGCTTTCTTT
TRBV10-3,TRBJ1-4,-,-,CAISEFGQGEKLFF,TGTGCCATCAGTGAGTTTGGGCAGGGTGAAAAACTGTTTTTT
TRBV18,TRBJ1-1,TRBD1,-,CASSPPASGGFTEAFF,TGTGCCAGCTCACCACCGGCCTCAGGGGGCTTCACTGAAGCTTTCTTT
TRBV19,TRBJ1-1,-,-,CASRPWGRGTETFF,-
TRBV10-1,TRBJ1-4,-,-,CASSESQGTNEKLFF,TGCGCCAGCAGTGAGTCGCAGGGGACTAATGAAAAACTGTTTTTT
TRBV7-9,TRBJ1-2,-,many,CASSSAREAIGYTF,TGTGCCAGCAGCTCTGCCCGGGAGGCTATTGGCTACACCTTC
TRBV10-3,TRBJ2-7,-,-,CAISDRVGEQYF,TGTGCCATCAGTGACAGGGTCGGGGAGCAGTACTTC
TRBV28,TRBJ1-5,TRBD1,-,CASSRQGASNQPQHF,TGTGCCAGCAGTCGGCAGGGGGCCAGCAATCAGCCCCAGCATTTT